Shown below are 11 T cell receptor beta chains from a single sample sequenced in a study of blood T cell repertoires in COVID-19. Using immunoSEQ multiplex PCR, the repertoire was profiled, and TCRdb retains in-frame clones only, with some absent. The table lists 75,000 to 95,000 clones, around 90% of them singletons. What was sequenced was peripheral blood. All receptors derive from a human donor in a cohort sampled during active COVID-19.

V is TRBV28 and J is TRBJ1-2, with D perhaps matching TRBD1 (5 bases). The germline V and J ends were trimmed by 4 bases and 4 bases, with 13 bases remaining between them. This CDR3 spans 14 amino acids. Germline V gene data show CDR1 as MDHEN and CDR2 as SYDVKM. The chain's CDR3 is CASSSPQGLYGYTF. The CDR3 DNA is TGTGCCAGCAGTTCACCTCAGGGACTCTATGGCTACACCTTC.

This chain uses TRBV10-3 with TRBJ2-1; D remains unclear. The ends were cut back, 10 bases at V and 0 bases at J, with 10 bases in the middle. Germline CDR1 reads ENHRY; CDR2 reads SYGVKD. This CDR3 comprises 13 residues. The CDR3: CATLQSSYNEQFF. CDR3 sequence (DNA): TGTGCCACCCTACAGAGCTCCTACAATGAGCAGTTCTTC.

This clone came up once. Written as DNA, the CDR3 is TGTGCCAGCAGCGCGAGACTAGCGGGGGGGAACACCGGGGAGCTGTTTTTT. It codes for CASSARLAGGNTGELFF. This chain links TRBV9 with TRBJ2-2; TRBD2 agrees at 13 bases. V lost 3 bases and J lost 1; bases outside the gene matches: 3. The CDR3 runs to 17 residues. Germline V gene data show CDR1 as SGDLS and CDR2 as YYNGEE. Based on the CDR3 plus reference TRBV9 and TRBJ2-2, the full variable domain is DSGVTQTPKHLITATGQRVTLRCSPRSGDLSVYWYQQSLDQGLQFLIQYYNGEERAKGNILERFSAQQFPDLHSELNLSSLELGDSALYFCASSARLAGGNTGELFFGEGSRLTVL.

The gene calls are TRBV21-1 and TRBJ1-2; the DNA was not used to check the table's D call, TRBD1. TRBV21-1 is designated a pseudogene. This CDR3 has 14 amino acids. The CDR3 loop is CASSKEGPPYGYTF. Here the CDR3 DNA reads TGTGCCAGCAGCAAAGAGGGGCCCCCCTATGGCTACACCTTC.

The V call is TRBV4-3, the J call TRBJ1-5; weak D call: TRBD1 (5 bases). The V gene's germline CDR1 is LGHNA and CDR2 YSLEER. The CDR3 is 16 residues long. Trimming cost V 1 base and J 6 bases, with 16 bases left between them. The CDR3 loop is CASSQVLGGVGQPQHF. CDR3 bases: TGCGCCAGCAGCCAAGTCCTCGGGGGAGTCGGTCAGCCCCAGCATTTT.

The chain has TRBV18 and TRBJ1-1; TRBD1 aligns across 7 bases. The CDR3 has 14 residues. The J segment lost 3 bases and the V segment lost 2 bases, leaving 3 bases of the junction unmatched. Germline CDR1 reads KGHSH; CDR2 reads LQKENI. CDR3 sequence (DNA): TGTGCCAGCTCACCAGTCAGGGGGGACACTGAAGCTTTCTTT. Amino acids: CASSPVRGDTEAFF. The full variable domain, with the rest looked up from reference TRBV18 and TRBJ1-1, is NAGVMQNPRHLVRRRGQEARLRCSPMKGHSHVYWYRQLPEEGLKFMVYLQKENIIDESGMPKERFSAEFPKEGPSILRIQQVVRGDSAAYFCASSPVRGDTEAFFGQGTRLTVV.

J is TRBJ2-7 and V is TRBV9; 10 bases agree with TRBD2. Germline CDR1 SGDLS, CDR2 YYNGEE. J gave up 6 bases and V 5 bases, and 8 bases lay outside the gene matches. The length of the CDR3 is 14 residues. CDR3 amino acids: CASRSGRALREQYF. As DNA, the CDR3 is TGTGCCAGCAGAAGCGGGAGGGCCCTCCGCGAGCAGTACTTC.

The genes are TRBV4-1 and TRBJ2-6; D is perhaps TRBD1 (6 bases). V was clipped by 0 bases and J by 0 bases, with 24 bases between them. Germline CDR1 MGHRA, CDR2 YSYEKL. This CDR3 has 22 amino acids. As DNA, the CDR3 is TGCGCCAGCAGCCAAGATAAATTAAAGGTCGGACAGACTCCCTCTGGGGCCAACGTCCTGACTTTC. It encodes CASSQDKLKVGQTPSGANVLTF.

The rearrangement joins TRBV19 to TRBJ1-1; D is unresolved. V was cut by 5 bases and J by 1 base, with 8 bases left in between. Germline V lookup: CDR1 LNHDA, CDR2 SQIVND (reference sequence). This CDR3 contains 13 residues. The CDR3 coding sequence is TGTGCCAGTAGTGTGTCCGGGAACACTGAAGCTTTCTTT. Translating gives CASSVSGNTEAFF.

The chain links TRBV9 to TRBJ2-1, with TRBD2 identical over 14 bases. Germline CDR1 is SGDLS and CDR2 is YYNGEE. Trimming at V came to 0 bases and at J to 2 bases, leaving 10 bases not matched to a gene. CDR3 length: 20 amino acids. The CDR3 DNA reads TGTGCCAGCAGCGTAGGGGAGGGACTAGCGGGAGTTTTCACCTACAATGAGCAGTTCTTC. Translated, it gives CASSVGEGLAGVFTYNEQFF.

The chain couples TRBV6-5 to TRBJ2-5; D is perhaps TRBD2 (5 bases). From germline, CDR1 is MNHEY and CDR2 SVGAGI. V was shortened by 2 bases and J by 5 bases, with 9 bases between the two germline ends. The CDR3 is 13 amino acids. CDR3 sequence (DNA): TGTGCCAGCAGTTACGTCCGGGGTGAGACCCAGTACTTC. Translating gives CASSYVRGETQYF.